The rows below give T cell receptor beta chains drawn from one sample of a study of blood T cell repertoires in COVID-19. Measured with immunoSEQ multiplex PCR; TCRdb has only the in-frame clones, and not every one. This table holds roughly 190,000 clones, 80% to 85% found once. Sequenced: peripheral blood. Every receptor here comes from a woman aged 40 to 50 with acute or convalescent COVID-19. The CDR3 runs from the conserved cysteine through the conserved F or W. D genes are given only for firm matches. Only some rows state a clone size, as once, few, many or a class for expanded clones.

J gene | V gene | D gene | clone size | CDR3 DNA | CDR3 protein
TRBJ2-7 | TRBV6-5 | TRBD1 | NA | TGTGCCAGCAGAAACGGACAGGGAGCCACCTACGAGCAGTACTTC | CASRNGQGATYEQYF
TRBJ1-1 | TRBV5-4 | TRBD1 | NA | TGTGCCAGCAGCTTGGACGGGACAGGGGCAAGGAACACTGAAGCTTTCTTT | CASSLDGTGARNTEAFF
TRBJ2-7 | TRBV28 | TRBD1 | few | TGTGCCAGCAGTTTGAGACAGGGGAGGCCCTACGAGCAGTACTTC | CASSLRQGRPYEQYF
TRBJ2-1 | TRBV5-5 | NA | NA | TGTGCCAGCAGCCCCGGCGGCGGCCAGGAGCAGTTCTTC | CASSPGGGQEQFF
TRBJ1-1 | TRBV28 | NA | NA | TGTGCCAGCAGTACGCGGGACTGGAACACTGAAGCTTTCTTT | CASSTRDWNTEAFF
TRBJ2-3 | TRBV11-2 | NA | NA | TGTGCCAGCAGCTTACGGGGTTCCTACACAGATACGCAGTATTTT | CASSLRGSYTDTQYF
TRBJ2-7 | TRBV6-5 | TRBD2 | NA | TGTGCCAGCAGCTACGATAGCGGGGGGGACTACGAGCAGTACTTC | CASSYDSGGDYEQYF
TRBJ2-7 | TRBV28 | NA | NA | TGTGCCAGCAGTCGGTCGGACGTACGGGGTCGGGAGCAGTACTTC | CASSRSDVRGREQYF
TRBJ2-2 | TRBV7-9 | TRBD1 | once | TGTGCCAGCAGCTTAGTGGAAGGGACAGTATACACCGGGGAGCTGTTTTTT | CASSLVEGTVYTGELFF
TRBJ1-1 | TRBV19 | NA | NA | TGTGCCAGTAGTAAAGGAAGCAGGGGTACTGAAGCTTTCTTT | CASSKGSRGTEAFF
TRBJ2-5 | TRBV2 | NA | NA | TGTGCCACCCAAACCGACTACGTCCAAGAGACCCAGTACTTC | CATQTDYVQETQYF
TRBJ1-2 | TRBV5-8 | NA | NA | TGTGCCAGCGGAAAATCGAGGGGGAATGGCTACACCTTC | CASGKSRGNGYTF
TRBJ2-4 | TRBV28 | NA | NA | TGTGCCAGCAGCCCTACGACGGGAGTCAAAAACATTCAGTACTTC | CASSPTTGVKNIQYF
TRBJ1-3 | TRBV11-2 | NA | once | TGTGCCAGCAGCTTCAGGGGACCGGCTGGAAACACCATATATTTT | CASSFRGPAGNTIYF
TRBJ1-4 | TRBV7-9 | NA | NA | TGTGCCAGCATCGGGGGATCAAATGAAAAACTGTTTTTT | CASIGGSNEKLFF
TRBJ1-2 | TRBV4-2 | NA | NA | TGTGCCAGCAGCCTACTGGGGGCTGGGGGTGGCTACACCTTC | CASSLLGAGGGYTF
TRBJ1-6 | TRBV6-5 | TRBD1 | NA | TGTGCCAGCAGACCCAGGGACAGGGATAATTCACCCCTCCACTTT | CASRPRDRDNSPLHF
TRBJ1-3 | TRBV6-4 | NA | NA | TGTGCCAGCAGTGACTTAACCCAGGACATCGGGCGGAGAGGGGGCTCTGGAAACACCATATATTTT | CASSDLTQDIGRRGGSGNTIYF
TRBJ2-1 | TRBV3-1/TRBV3-2 | NA | NA | TGTGCCAGCAGCCAAGAGTTGGGCAGTGGGAATGAGCAGTTCTTC | CASSQELGSGNEQFF
TRBJ1-3 | TRBV5-1 | NA | few | TGCGCCAGCAGTTCCCAGGGTATATCTGGAAACACCATATATTTT | CASSSQGISGNTIYF
TRBJ1-6 | TRBV3-1/TRBV3-2 | NA | few | TGTGCCAGCAGCCAAGCCGGACAGATATCACCCCTCCACTTT | CASSQAGQISPLHF
TRBJ1-1 | TRBV2 | NA | NA | TGTGCCAGCAGTGTGCGGGATCTGAACACTGAAGCTTTCTTT | CASSVRDLNTEAFF
TRBJ1-6 | TRBV27 | NA | NA | TGTGCCAGCAGGCCTCGGCCGGGGGTCAATTCACCCCTCCACTTT | CASRPRPGVNSPLHF
TRBJ1-2 | TRBV7-2 | TRBD1 | NA | TGTGCCAGCAGCTCGGACAGGGGGCGTCCCGACACCTTC | CASSSDRGRPDTF
TRBJ2-5 | TRBV2 | TRBD2 | NA | TGTGCCAGCACCTTGCTAGCGGGGCAGACCCAGTACTTC | CASTLLAGQTQYF
TRBJ1-5 | TRBV5-4 | NA | NA | TGTGCCAGCAGCGCGGGAAATCAGCCCCAGCATTTT | CASSAGNQPQHF
TRBJ1-2 | TRBV30 | NA | NA | TGTGCCTGGAGTACCCGACCAGCGAACTATGGCTACACCTTC | CAWSTRPANYGYTF
TRBJ1-4 | TRBV19 | TRBD1 | once | TGTGCCAGTAGTATCCTCTCTCCGGGACAGGGCCCCTCCGGAGGTGAAAAACTGTTTTTT | CASSILSPGQGPSGGEKLFF
TRBJ1-2 | TRBV28 | NA | NA | TGTGCCAGCAGTTTTGTAGGACTGCACTATGGCTACACCTTC | CASSFVGLHYGYTF
TRBJ2-7 | TRBV7-8 | TRBD2 | once | TGTGCCAGCAGCTTAGCCATGAGAATACTAGCGGGAGGGATGTACGAGCAGTACTTC | CASSLAMRILAGGMYEQYF
TRBJ2-7 | TRBV5-1 | TRBD2 | NA | TGCGCCAGCAGCTTCGCGTTTGAGCGGGATTCCCACGAGCAGTACTTC | CASSFAFERDSHEQYF
TRBJ2-1 | TRBV7-8 | TRBD2 | NA | TGTGCCAGCAGCTTAGCGGGCGGGGGGCACCCCAAGGAGCAGTTCTTC | CASSLAGGGHPKEQFF
TRBJ2-1 | TRBV9 | TRBD2 | NA | TGTGCCAGCCGCCGGGAGGTATCCGAGGATGAGCAGTTCTTC | CASRREVSEDEQFF
TRBJ2-1 | TRBV6-2/TRBV6-3 | TRBD1 | NA | TGTGCCAGCAGTTATCCAGGGGGTAAAAAGAATGAGCAGTTCTTC | CASSYPGGKKNEQFF
TRBJ1-6 | TRBV5-1 | TRBD1 | NA | TGCGCCAGCAGCGTCGACAGGGGGCAATCACCCCTCCACTTT | CASSVDRGQSPLHF
TRBJ1-5 | TRBV2 | NA | few | TGTGCCAGCAGTGAAGCGCTTCGGGGGGGATATCAGCCCCAGCATTTT | CASSEALRGGYQPQHF
TRBJ2-4 | TRBV12-2 | NA | NA | TGTGCAAGTCGCTTAGCGGTTGACACGAATTTAGCCAAAAACATTCAGTACTTC | CASRLAVDTNLAKNIQYF
TRBJ2-1 | TRBV7-2 | NA | NA | TGTGCCAGCAGCTTATTTCTAGGAATATACAATGAGCAGTTCTTC | CASSLFLGIYNEQFF
TRBJ1-2 | TRBV3-1/TRBV3-2 | TRBD1 | NA | TGTGCCAGCAGCCAAGCATCGGTTAGGGACAGGGTGTATGGCTACACCTTC | CASSQASVRDRVYGYTF
TRBJ1-1 | TRBV6-5 | TRBD1 | NA | TGTGCCAGCAGTTTAACAGGGGACCCTGAAGCTTTCTTT | CASSLTGDPEAFF
TRBJ2-2 | TRBV11-2 | TRBD2 | NA | TGTGCCAGCAGCCCTTTAGCGGGGGTCACCGGGGAGCTGTTTTTT | CASSPLAGVTGELFF
TRBJ1-2 | TRBV4-1 | NA | NA | TGCGCCAGCAGCCAAGAAGGGTGGGGCGGCGGCTACACCTTC | CASSQEGWGGGYTF
TRBJ2-7 | TRBV5-1 | TRBD1 | NA | TGCGCCAGCAGCCCCCGACCCCAGGGGGCCTACGAGCAGTACTTC | CASSPRPQGAYEQYF
TRBJ1-2 | TRBV5-1 | NA | NA | TGCGCCAGCAGGTCTTATCAGGGGTGGATAGTTGGCTACACCTTC | CASRSYQGWIVGYTF
TRBJ2-2 | TRBV7-9 | TRBD1 | once | TGTGCCAGCAGCCAGGGACAGGGGAACACCGGGGAGCTGTTTTTT | CASSQGQGNTGELFF
TRBJ1-5 | TRBV28 | NA | NA | TGTGCCAGCAGCTTCGACAGCCTTAGGGATCAGCCCCAGCATTTT | CASSFDSLRDQPQHF
TRBJ2-7 | TRBV28 | NA | NA | TGTGCCAGCAGTCGTCCGTCGCTCGGGGAAACCTACGAGCAGTACTTC | CASSRPSLGETYEQYF
TRBJ1-6 | TRBV2 | NA | NA | TGTGCCAGCAGTTTCGGACAGAGGAATTCACCCCTCCACTTT | CASSFGQRNSPLHF
TRBJ2-7 | TRBV4-1 | NA | NA | TGCGCCAGCAGCCATATCGGACTAGAGCAGTACTTC | CASSHIGLEQYF